The 22 T cell receptor beta chains in this list originate from one sample, sequenced in a study of blood T cells in healthy people across ages. A J-beta primer mix and a sample-barcoded 5' primer were used in a second PCR of roughly 6 to 11 cycles. TCRdb itself ran the 5' RACE reads through MiXCR, one entry per CDR3 protein. Here the sample spans 1.5 million to 2 million distinct CDR3 sequences, roughly two fifths being singletons. The specimen sequenced was blood. Receptors were obtained from a human donor in good health.

This clonotype was seen a handful of times. The DNA of the CDR3 is TGCAGCGTTTCAGTTCTCTCCTACGAGCAGTACTTC. This translates into CSVSVLSYEQYF. The chain is built from TRBV29-1 and TRBJ2-7; the D is unclear. Germline V gene data show CDR1 as SQVTM and CDR2 as ANQGSEA. With 5 bases removed from V and 0 bases from J, the gap between germline ends came to 8 bases. The CDR3 runs to 12 residues.

In its sample, this clonotype was seen a few times. V is TRBV7-2 and J is TRBJ2-1; 13 bases are shared with TRBD2. J lost 15 bases, V lost 3 bases, and 14 bases had no gene match. CDR3 size: 16 residues. Per germline, CDR1 SGHTA and CDR2 FQGNSA. The CDR3 spells CASSFKTSGGPPSPFF. CDR3 nucleotide sequence: TGTGCCAGCAGCTTCAAGACTAGCGGGGGGCCCCCTTCGCCGTTCTTC.

The chain combines TRBV20-1 with TRBJ2-1, with 10 positions matching TRBD2. The CDR3 is made up of 17 amino acids. CDR1 is DFQATT, CDR2 SNEGSKA, per germline (reference sequence). Trimming removed 5 bases from V and 4 bases from J; junction bases left unmatched: 14. The CDR3, as DNA: TGCAGTGCTCCTTTCTCCCGTTTTAGCGGGGGGTACAATGAGCAGTTCTTC. Translating gives CSAPFSRFSGGYNEQFF.

The chain combines TRBV7-9 with TRBJ2-3, with D uncertain. This CDR3 comprises 15 residues. V was clipped by 2 bases and J by 3 bases, with 12 bases between them. CDR1 SEHNR and CDR2 FQNEAQ come from the germline V gene (reference sequence). This CDR3 reads CASSLLGLTTDTQYF. DNA of the CDR3: TGTGCCAGCAGCTTATTGGGCCTAACGACAGATACGCAGTATTTT. Based on the CDR3 plus reference TRBV7-9 and TRBJ2-3, the full variable domain is DTGVSQNPRHKITKRGQNVTFRCDPISEHNRLYWYRQTLGQGPEFLTYFQNEAQLEKSRLLSDRFSAERPKGSFSTLEIQRTEQGDSAMYLCASSLLGLTTDTQYFGPGTRLTVL.

This clonotype has more than one count but fewer than ten. The chain couples TRBV6-2 or TRBV6-3 to TRBJ1-2; 7 bases align to TRBD1. Germline CDR1 MNHEY, CDR2 SVGEGT. V was clipped by 1 base and J by 3 bases; unmatched bases: 5. There are 15 residues in the CDR3. The CDR3, as DNA: TGTGCCAGCAGTTACTTCGGTACAGGGGACTATGGCTACACCTTC. It translates to CASSYFGTGDYGYTF.

This clonotype was seen only a few times. The genes are TRBV4-1 and TRBJ1-4; tentative D call: TRBD1 (6 bases). Trimming took 0 bases from V and 3 from J, leaving 11 bases between them. The CDR3 covers 16 residues. Looked up from germline, CDR1 is MGHRA and CDR2 is YSYEKL. The CDR3 sequence is CASSQEGGPPNEKLFF. As DNA, the CDR3 is TGCGCCAGCAGCCAAGAAGGGGGTCCCCCTAATGAAAAACTGTTTTTT.

This clonotype was counted many times. The chain combines TRBV7-9 with TRBJ2-7; D gene unclear. The CDR3 consists of 12 residues. Germline CDR1 is SEHNR and CDR2 is FQNEAQ (reference sequence). V lost 4 bases and J lost 2, with 6 bases in between. This CDR3 reads CASSYRPYEQYF. CDR3 coding DNA: TGTGCCAGCAGCTACCGCCCCTACGAGCAGTACTTC.

The rearrangement joins TRBV7-2 to TRBJ2-3; 13 nucleotides agree with TRBD2. The CDR3 is made up of 15 amino acids. Germline CDR1 SGHTA, CDR2 FQGNSA. V was clipped by 6 bases and J by 6 bases; unmatched bases: 6. The CDR3 DNA sequence: TGTGCCAGCAGTTTACTAGCGGGGGGGGAGGATACGCAGTATTTT. Amino acids: CASSLLAGGEDTQYF.

The chain employs TRBV6-2 or TRBV6-3 and TRBJ2-4, with D tentatively TRBD2 (6 bases). With the DNA end fitting TRBJ2-5 better, the J assignment may be wrong. Germline V gene lookup returns CDR1 MNHEY and CDR2 SVGEGT. This CDR3 is built from 14 residues. The CDR3: CATLTRQHGETQYF. DNA of the CDR3: TGTGCCACCTTGACTAGGCAACATGGAGAGACCCAGTACTTC.

This clonotype appeared a few times. The chain combines TRBV9 with TRBJ2-1, with D possibly being TRBD1 (6 bases). The V end was cut by 3 bases, the J end by 6 bases, with 16 bases between. Germline CDR1 SGDLS, CDR2 YYNGEE. This CDR3 has 15 residues. The CDR3 DNA reads as TGTGCCAGCAGCGCCAGGGGTACCTTGCGCAATGAGCAGTTCTTC. The encoded protein is CASSARGTLRNEQFF.

This clonotype was counted a few times. The chain is built from TRBV11-2 and TRBJ2-7; weak D call: TRBD1 (6 bases). CDR1 is SGHAT and CDR2 is FQNNGV in the germline V gene. Between the trimmed V and J ends, which lost 5 bases and 6 bases, there was a span of 20 bases. This CDR3 is 15 amino acids long. The CDR3 spells CASSPQGSVFGEQYF. CDR3 in DNA: TGTGCCAGCAGCCCCCAGGGGTCGGTCTTTGGCGAGCAGTACTTC.

This clonotype has only a few counts. V is TRBV10-3 and J is TRBJ2-3; 10 bases agree with TRBD1. V trimming: 6 bases; J trimming: 4 bases; junction bases outside the gene matches: 7. The CDR3 is 15 amino acids. Germline V gives CDR1 ENHRY, CDR2 SYGVKD. DNA of the CDR3: TGTGCCATCAGGGCCTCGGACAGGGGGGCAGATACGCAGTATTTT. Translating gives CAIRASDRGADTQYF.

The rearrangement links TRBV4-1 to TRBJ1-2; no clear D gene. The CDR3 has 14 residues. Looked up from germline, CDR1 is MGHRA and CDR2 is YSYEKL. V dropped 1 base and J dropped 8 bases, with 14 bases sitting between them. The CDR3 here is CASSQGTIERGYTF. The CDR3 region has the DNA TGCGCCAGCAGCCAAGGGACCATCGAACGAGGCTACACCTTC.

The table lists this clonotype with a count of one. The rearrangement joins TRBV9 to TRBJ2-1; TRBD2 aligns across 7 bases. V shed 3 bases, J shed 6 bases, and the junction held 12 bases outside the gene matches. This CDR3 comprises 16 residues. CDR1 is SGDLS, CDR2 YYNGEE, per germline. CDR3: CASSEPGAGLCNEQFF. As DNA, the CDR3 is TGTGCCAGCAGCGAGCCCGGAGCGGGGCTTTGCAATGAGCAGTTCTTC.

The gene calls are TRBV6-1 and TRBJ2-4; D is ambiguous. Judging by the DNA end, TRBJ2-7 fits better; the J call may be wrong. Looked up from germline, CDR1 is MNHNS and CDR2 is SASEGT. CDR3 length: 14 residues. CDR3 nucleotides: TGTGCCAGCAGTCCGGTCCAGCAATTCTACGAGCAGTACTTC. Translation: CASSPVQQFYEQYF.

This clonotype was counted a single time. The chain links TRBV27 to TRBJ2-4; D is perhaps TRBD1 or TRBD2 (5 bases each). Trimming shortened V by 7 bases and J by 0 bases, and 16 bases separated the two germline ends. This CDR3 spans 16 amino acids. In germline, CDR1 is MNHEY, CDR2 SMNVEV (reference sequence). The CDR3: CASTEAGTVAKNIQYF. The CDR3 bases are TGTGCCAGCACCGAAGCCGGGACGGTAGCCAAAAACATTCAGTACTTC.

The rearrangement links TRBV24-1 to TRBJ2-1, with D perhaps TRBD2 (5 bases). The CDR3 contains 19 residues. Trimming removed 2 bases from V and 1 base from J, with 20 bases in between. Germline V gene sequence: CDR1 KGHDR, CDR2 SFDVKD. This CDR3 reads CATSDSLGSPGRSYNEQFF. The CDR3 DNA follows: TGTGCCACCAGTGATTCGTTGGGATCCCCGGGGAGATCCTACAATGAGCAGTTCTTC.

The chain couples TRBV4-3 to TRBJ2-4; a possible D gene is TRBD1 (6 bases). Trimming left V 0 bases short and J 13 bases short, with 13 bases between. The germline gives CDR1 LGHNA, CDR2 YSLEER. This CDR3 has 13 amino acids. DNA for the CDR3: TGCGCCAGCAGCCAAGAACAGGGCTTCATGCAGTACTTC. This gives the protein CASSQEQGFMQYF.

The chain has TRBV6-1 and TRBJ2-6, with D hard to call. The CDR3 consists of 15 residues. Germline V gene sequence: CDR1 MNHNS, CDR2 SASEGT. V lost 2 bases to trimming and J lost 0 bases, with 5 bases between them. Here the CDR3 reads CASSEISSGANVLTF. The CDR3 DNA sequence: TGTGCCAGCAGTGAAATTAGCTCTGGGGCCAACGTCCTGACTTTC.

This clonotype was seen more than once but under ten times. The chain is built from TRBV10-3 and TRBJ2-7; 9 positions agree with TRBD1. This CDR3 comprises 14 residues. Trimming cost V 2 bases and J 5 bases; bases outside gene matches: 4. Germline V gene lookup returns CDR1 ENHRY and CDR2 SYGVKD. CDR3: CAISEDRGVHEQYF. Written as DNA, the CDR3 is TGTGCCATCAGTGAGGACAGGGGGGTCCACGAGCAGTACTTC.

This chain connects TRBV5-1 to TRBJ2-1; D might be TRBD2 (7 bases). CDR1 and CDR2 (germline): SGHRS, YFSETQ. The ends were cut back, 2 bases at V and 7 bases at J, with 16 bases in the middle. The CDR3 runs to 15 residues. The CDR3 DNA reads as TGCGCCAGCAGCTTAGGGGGGGGCCGGGGGAATGAGCAGTTCTTC. Amino acids: CASSLGGGRGNEQFF.

In this sample, this clonotype turned up a few times. The V call is TRBV5-1, the J call TRBJ2-7, with D possibly TRBD1 on 5 matching bases. This CDR3 region has 14 residues. Between the trimmed V and J ends, which lost 4 bases and 2 bases, there was a span of 13 bases. CDR1 and CDR2 (germline): SGHRS, YFSETQ. This CDR3 is CASSGMTEPYEQYF. The CDR3 nucleotides are TGCGCCAGCAGCGGAATGACAGAACCCTACGAGCAGTACTTC.